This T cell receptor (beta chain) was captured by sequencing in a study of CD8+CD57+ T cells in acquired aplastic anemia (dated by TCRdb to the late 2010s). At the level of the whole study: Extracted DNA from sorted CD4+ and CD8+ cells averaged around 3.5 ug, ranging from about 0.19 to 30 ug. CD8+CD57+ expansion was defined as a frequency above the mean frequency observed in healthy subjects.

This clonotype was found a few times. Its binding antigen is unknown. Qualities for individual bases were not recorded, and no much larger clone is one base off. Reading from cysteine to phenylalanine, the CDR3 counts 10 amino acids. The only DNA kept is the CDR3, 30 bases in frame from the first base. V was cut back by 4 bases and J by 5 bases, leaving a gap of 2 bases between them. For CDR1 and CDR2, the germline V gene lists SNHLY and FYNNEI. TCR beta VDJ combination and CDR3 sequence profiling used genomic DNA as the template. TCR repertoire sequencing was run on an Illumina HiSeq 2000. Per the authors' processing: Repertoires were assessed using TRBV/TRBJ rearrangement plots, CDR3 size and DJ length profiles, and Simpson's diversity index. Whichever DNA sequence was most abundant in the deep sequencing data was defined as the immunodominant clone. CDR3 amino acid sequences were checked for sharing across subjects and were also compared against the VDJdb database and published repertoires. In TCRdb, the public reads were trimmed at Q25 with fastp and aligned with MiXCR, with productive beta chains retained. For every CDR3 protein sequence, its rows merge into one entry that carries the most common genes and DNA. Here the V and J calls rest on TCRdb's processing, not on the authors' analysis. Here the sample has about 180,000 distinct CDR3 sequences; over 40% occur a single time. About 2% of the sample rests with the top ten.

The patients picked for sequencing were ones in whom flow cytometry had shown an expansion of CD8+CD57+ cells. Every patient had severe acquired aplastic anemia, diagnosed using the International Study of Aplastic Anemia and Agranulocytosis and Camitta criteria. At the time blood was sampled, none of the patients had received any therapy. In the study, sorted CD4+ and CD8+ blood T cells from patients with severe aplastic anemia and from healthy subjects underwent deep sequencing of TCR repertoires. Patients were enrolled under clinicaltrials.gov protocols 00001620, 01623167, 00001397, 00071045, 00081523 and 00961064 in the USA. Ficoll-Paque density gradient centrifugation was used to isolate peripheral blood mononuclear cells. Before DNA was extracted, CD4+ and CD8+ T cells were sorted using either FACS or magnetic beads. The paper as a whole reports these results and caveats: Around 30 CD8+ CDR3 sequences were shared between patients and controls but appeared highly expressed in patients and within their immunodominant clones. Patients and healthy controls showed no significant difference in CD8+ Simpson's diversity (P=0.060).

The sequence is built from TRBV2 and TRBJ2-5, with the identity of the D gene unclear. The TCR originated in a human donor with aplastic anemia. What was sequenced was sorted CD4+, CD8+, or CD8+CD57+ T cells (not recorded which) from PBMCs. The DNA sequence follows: TGTGCCAGCAGTGTTGAGACCCAGTACTTC. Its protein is CASSVETQYF.